This note documents a single T cell receptor beta chain sequence. Its antigen is as yet unknown. The CDR3 extends over 16 amino acids. CDR1 is SEHNR and CDR2 is FQNEAQ in the germline V gene (reference sequence). Trimming took 5 bases from V and 1 from J; bases not matched to a gene: 4. Sequenced by immunoSEQ multiplex PCR; TCRdb stores in-frame clones only, minus some. Found here are approximately 1,500,000 clones, roughly 96% of them singletons; the top ten hold approximately 1.1%. The data are from a study of shared clonotypes between healthy human individuals. Across the study: Donors, aged 18 to 49, were two women and three men. Per donor, three plates held CD4 naive cells, three held CD4 memory, two held CD8 naive and one held CD8 memory. Study findings and constraints: Non-shared clonotypes were found to have lower generation probabilities than the clonotypes that were shared by all four of the sorted-subset donors. As a rule, naive subsets had a larger estimated richness than memory subsets.

Sequences were obtained from naive CD4+ T cells sorted from blood. Stated subset: CD45RA+ positively selected. This chain uses TRBV7-9 with TRBJ2-5; 13 nucleotides line up with TRBD2. This clonotype originated in a man aged 30 to 45 in good health. CDR3 nucleotides: TGTGCCAGCAGCCCCGGACTAGCGGGAGTCCAAGAGACCCAGTACTTC. Translated, it gives CASSPGLAGVQETQYF.